Reported below is one TCR beta chain. Its specificity is unknown. This sample stems from a study of cytomegalovirus exposure and HLA in healthy donors. Study overall: T cells numbering around 190 million yielded roughly 120 million unique TCR beta sequences in an earlier analysis. Study-wide results and limits: Most of the TCR beta V segments (in an earlier analysis) were productive either about 87% or about 30% of the time. The investigators catalogued 150 or so TCR beta chains as cytomegalovirus-associated. Both high specificity and high sensitivity reportedly marked the classifier's diagnosis of cytomegalovirus status.

PCR was performed using 60 Vbeta and 13 Jbeta primers. Assay: immunoSEQ multiplex PCR; the TCRdb copy retains only in-frame clones and omits some. The sample has under 150,000 clones, 70% to 85% seen once. Germline CDR1 SGHTA, CDR2 FQGNSA. The V and J ends lost 1 base and 5 bases respectively, with 18 bases between them. The CDR3 contains 16 residues. V gene TRBV7-2 combines with J gene TRBJ2-7; tentatively, D is TRBD2 (5 bases). Sequenced: PBMCs. The receptor was isolated from a male donor in good health and CMV-seronegative. CDR3 protein: CASSLGPTSGSHEQYF. The CDR3 DNA follows: TGTGCCAGCAGCTTAGGTCCGACCTCGGGGTCCCACGAGCAGTACTTC.